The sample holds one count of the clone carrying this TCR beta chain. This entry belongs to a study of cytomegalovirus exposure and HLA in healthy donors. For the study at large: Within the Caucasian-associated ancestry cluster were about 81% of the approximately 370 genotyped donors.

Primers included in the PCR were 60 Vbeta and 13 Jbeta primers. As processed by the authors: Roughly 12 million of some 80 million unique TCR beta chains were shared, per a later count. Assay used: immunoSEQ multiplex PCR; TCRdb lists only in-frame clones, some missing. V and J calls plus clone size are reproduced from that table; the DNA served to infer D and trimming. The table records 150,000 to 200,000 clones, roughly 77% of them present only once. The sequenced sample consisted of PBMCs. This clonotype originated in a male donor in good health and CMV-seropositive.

CDR3: CASSAWTGETEAFF. For the CDR3, the DNA is TGTGCCAGCAGCGCATGGACAGGGGAGACTGAAGCTTTCTTT. The V call is TRBV9, the J call TRBJ1-1; 9 positions match TRBD1. The germline V gene encodes CDR1 SGDLS and CDR2 YYNGEE. With V trimmed by 3 bases and J by 5 bases, 5 bases remained unmatched. This CDR3 is 14 amino acids long.